Listed below are T cell receptor beta chains from one sample, sequenced in a study of blood T cell repertoires in COVID-19. The repertoire was sequenced with immunoSEQ multiplex PCR; TCRdb's copy has only in-frame clones and lacks some. The table records approximately 210,000 clones, about 84% of them present only once. The sequenced sample consisted of PBMCs or T cells enriched from blood (not recorded which). The receptors were gathered from a young man with acute COVID-19. Both conserved end residues are part of each CDR3. D genes are given only for firm matches. Clone size is given for some rows only: seen once, a few or many times, or a class if the clone is expanded.

cdr3_aa: CASSKTSGETQYF
cdr3_nt: TGCGCCAGCAGCAAAACTAGCGGGGAGACCCAGTACTTC
d_call: TRBD2
j_call: TRBJ2-5
clone_size: NA
v_call: TRBV5-1

cdr3_aa: CASSQDLSGADRTQFF
cdr3_nt: TGTGCCAGCAGCCAAGATCTGTCGGGTGCGGACAGAACGCAGTTCTTC
d_call: NA
j_call: TRBJ2-1
clone_size: NA
v_call: TRBV3-1/TRBV3-2

cdr3_aa: CASSPGTGGTDSPLHF
cdr3_nt: TGCGCCAGCAGCCCCGGGACAGGGGGAACGGATTCACCCCTCCACTTT
d_call: TRBD1
j_call: TRBJ1-6
clone_size: NA
v_call: TRBV5-1

cdr3_aa: CASSGQVNQPQHF
cdr3_nt: TGTGCCAGCAGCGGACAGGTCAATCAGCCCCAGCATTTT
d_call: TRBD1
j_call: TRBJ1-5
clone_size: NA
v_call: TRBV6-5

cdr3_aa: CASSPRDISTNEKLFF
cdr3_nt: TGTGCCAGCAGCCCTCGGGACATTTCAACTAATGAAAAACTGTTTTTT
d_call: NA
j_call: TRBJ1-4
clone_size: NA
v_call: TRBV7-9

cdr3_aa: CASSLRRAGTDTQYF
cdr3_nt: TGCGCCAGCAGCTTGAGGCGGGCCGGCACAGATACGCAGTATTTT
d_call: NA
j_call: TRBJ2-3
clone_size: NA
v_call: TRBV5-1

cdr3_aa: CASSQHRQSYNEQFF
cdr3_nt: TGTGCCAGCAGCCAACACAGGCAATCCTACAATGAGCAGTTCTTC
d_call: NA
j_call: TRBJ2-1
clone_size: NA
v_call: TRBV3-1/TRBV3-2

cdr3_aa: CASSIQSGIYEQYF
cdr3_nt: TGTGCCAGTAGTATTCAGTCAGGAATCTACGAGCAGTACTTC
d_call: NA
j_call: TRBJ2-7
clone_size: NA
v_call: TRBV19

cdr3_aa: CASSITDRPQHF
cdr3_nt: TGTGCCAGTAGTATAACGGACAGGCCCCAGCATTTT
d_call: NA
j_call: TRBJ1-5
clone_size: NA
v_call: TRBV19

cdr3_aa: CASTGQGSLGEQFF
cdr3_nt: TGTGCCAGCACAGGACAGGGGTCTTTGGGGGAGCAGTTCTTC
d_call: TRBD1
j_call: TRBJ2-1
clone_size: NA
v_call: TRBV6-5

cdr3_aa: CAWSRGSPGQYF
cdr3_nt: TGTGCCTGGAGTAGGGGGTCCCCGGGGCAGTATTTT
d_call: NA
j_call: TRBJ2-3
clone_size: NA
v_call: TRBV30

cdr3_aa: CASSLSGRAHEQYF
cdr3_nt: TGTGCCAGCAGCCTCTCAGGCAGGGCTCACGAGCAGTACTTC
d_call: NA
j_call: TRBJ2-7
clone_size: NA
v_call: TRBV14

cdr3_aa: CASSANDGKQPFF
cdr3_nt: TGTGCCAGCAGCGCGAACGACGGGAAGCAACCTTTCTTT
d_call: NA
j_call: TRBJ1-1
clone_size: NA
v_call: TRBV9

cdr3_aa: CASSSGRGLPTMNTEAFF
cdr3_nt: TGTGCCAGCAGCTCAGGAAGGGGGCTACCAACTATGAACACTGAAGCTTTCTTT
d_call: TRBD1
j_call: TRBJ1-1
clone_size: NA
v_call: TRBV11-2

cdr3_aa: CASRRTLSSYEQYF
cdr3_nt: TGTGCCAGCAGACGGACATTAAGCTCCTACGAGCAGTACTTC
d_call: NA
j_call: TRBJ2-7
clone_size: NA
v_call: TRBV6-5

cdr3_aa: CASRQGTGFGKLFF
cdr3_nt: TGTGCCAGTAGACAAGGGACAGGGTTTGGAAAACTGTTTTTT
d_call: TRBD1
j_call: TRBJ1-4
clone_size: once
v_call: TRBV19

cdr3_aa: CAGGPTGNTIYF
cdr3_nt: TGTGCCGGAGGGCCTACCGGAAACACCATATATTTT
d_call: NA
j_call: TRBJ1-3
clone_size: NA
v_call: TRBV7-9

cdr3_aa: CASSPTRARPDTQYF
cdr3_nt: TGTGCCAGCAGTCCCACCAGGGCCCGCCCAGATACGCAGTATTTT
d_call: NA
j_call: TRBJ2-3
clone_size: NA
v_call: TRBV2

cdr3_aa: CASSPSRDRGNQPQHF
cdr3_nt: TGTGCCAGCTCACCCTCCCGGGACAGGGGTAATCAGCCCCAGCATTTT
d_call: TRBD1
j_call: TRBJ1-5
clone_size: NA
v_call: TRBV18

cdr3_aa: CASSQVRIAGGPETQYF
cdr3_nt: TGCGCCAGCAGCCAAGTACGAATAGCGGGGGGGCCTGAGACCCAGTACTTC
d_call: TRBD2
j_call: TRBJ2-5
clone_size: NA
v_call: TRBV4-1

cdr3_aa: CASSSDLRGYTF
cdr3_nt: TGTGCCAGCAGCTCCGACTTGCGAGGCTACACCTTC
d_call: NA
j_call: TRBJ1-2
clone_size: NA
v_call: TRBV11-2

cdr3_aa: CASSDPRLQGGYTF
cdr3_nt: TGTGCCAGCAGTGACCCGAGGTTACAGGGAGGCTACACCTTC
d_call: NA
j_call: TRBJ1-2
clone_size: NA
v_call: TRBV6-4

cdr3_aa: CASSRVTEAFF
cdr3_nt: TGTGCCAGCAGCAGGGTAACTGAAGCTTTCTTT
d_call: NA
j_call: TRBJ1-1
clone_size: NA
v_call: TRBV7-9